This T cell receptor beta chain was found in a study of shared clonotypes between healthy human individuals. Study-level results: It was the few donors that limited the genetic and exposure-history diversity represented. Although depth was large, rarefaction showed that sequencing of the sorted subsets was incomplete.

A remark on this clone: Its specificity is unknown.

Germline V lookup: CDR1 SGHTA, CDR2 FQGNSA. This CDR3 has 15 amino acids. Trimming at V came to 3 bases and at J to 5 bases, leaving 7 bases not matched to a gene. As defined, naive CD8 cells were CD45RO-negative and positively selected for CCR7, with terminally differentiated effector memory CD45RA+ cells excluded. Participating donors were healthy, HIV-negative adults free of recent acute infections or vaccinations. The assay was carried out at the deep level. The protocol was immunoSEQ multiplex PCR, while the TCRdb copy is restricted to in-frame clones and leaves out a portion. The table records about 1,800,000 clones, over 85% of them present only once.

The sequenced sample consisted of naive CD8+ T cells sorted from blood. The sequence was collected from a man between 18 and 29 years old in good health. The chain employs TRBV7-2 and TRBJ2-5; 9 nucleotides line up with TRBD1. The CDR3 DNA is TGTGCCAGCAGCTTTCTGGGACAGGGATTGGAGACCCAGTACTTC. Residues: CASSFLGQGLETQYF.